Listed below are T cell receptor beta chains from one sample, sequenced in a study of blood T cell repertoires in COVID-19. TCRdb's copy holds only in-frame clones and misses some; the assay was immunoSEQ multiplex PCR. Among approximately 61,000 clones, roughly 83% were seen once, and the ten largest hold 10%. Sequenced: peripheral blood. The receptors were sampled from a middle-aged man with COVID-19, enrolled during active disease. Each CDR3 is given with its conserved first and last residue. A D gene is named only where the DNA matches it firmly. The size entry is marked missing in some rows and otherwise reads once, few, many or a size class.

d_gene	v_gene	j_gene	len	abundance	CDR3aa	CDR3nt
-	TRBV6-6	TRBJ2-7	12	-	CASSRGGYEQYF	TGTGCCAGCAGTCGAGGAGGCTACGAGCAGTACTTC
TRBD1	TRBV18	TRBJ1-3	16	-	CASSPVQGASGNTIYF	TGTGCCAGCTCACCCGTCCAGGGGGCTAGTGGAAACACCATATATTTT
TRBD1	TRBV6-5	TRBJ1-1	14	-	CASSSGQGWTEAFF	TGTGCCAGCAGCTCGGGACAGGGGTGGACTGAAGCTTTCTTT
-	TRBV25-1	TRBJ2-7	13	-	CASSDQTVYEQYF	TGTGCCAGCAGTGACCAAACGGTCTACGAGCAGTACTTC
TRBD1	TRBV11-2	TRBJ2-1	14	-	CASSLEGQNNEQFF	TGTGCCAGCAGCTTAGAGGGACAGAACAATGAGCAGTTCTTC
-	TRBV18	TRBJ2-7	14	-	CASSPQGVDREQYF	TGTGCCAGCTCACCACAGGGGGTGGATCGCGAGCAGTACTTC
-	TRBV6-2/TRBV6-3	TRBJ1-4	15	-	CASSHRVLGHEKLFF	TGTGCCAGCAGCCACCGGGTTCTAGGCCATGAAAAACTGTTTTTT
TRBD2	TRBV18	TRBJ2-1	16	-	CASSPGLAGSYNEQFF	TGTGCCAGCTCCCCGGGGTTAGCGGGGAGCTACAATGAGCAGTTCTTC
TRBD2	TRBV7-6	TRBJ2-7	16	-	CASSSRTSGTSYEQYF	TGTGCCAGCAGCTCCCGGACTAGCGGGACCTCCTACGAGCAGTACTTC
-	TRBV28	TRBJ2-5	14	-	CASSLNWQQETQYF	TGTGCCAGCAGTTTGAATTGGCAACAAGAGACCCAGTACTTC
-	TRBV27	TRBJ1-2	14	few	CASSLRFTGDGYTF	TGTGCCAGCAGTTTAAGATTCACGGGAGATGGCTACACCTTC
-	TRBV19	TRBJ2-7	13	once	CASSITLTYEQYF	TGTGCCAGTAGTATAACTCTTACCTACGAGCAGTACTTC
-	TRBV18	TRBJ2-5	13	-	CASSSQGIETQYF	TGTGCCAGCTCATCTCAGGGGATCGAGACCCAGTACTTC
-	TRBV2	TRBJ2-3	15	few	CASSFTRQSTDTQYF	TGTGCCAGCAGCTTCACCCGACAGAGCACAGATACGCAGTATTTT
TRBD2	TRBV10-3	TRBJ2-3	16	once	CAISASSGRGTDTQYF	TGTGCCATCAGTGCCTCTAGCGGGAGAGGCACAGATACGCAGTATTTT
TRBD1	TRBV30	TRBJ1-4	17	-	CAWSTRRQTGVNEKLFF	TGTGCCTGGAGTACCAGACGTCAGACAGGGGTTAATGAAAAACTGTTTTTT
TRBD1	TRBV5-5	TRBJ1-2	14	-	CASSYRQGPYGYTF	TGTGCCAGCAGTTATAGACAGGGGCCTTATGGCTACACCTTC
-	TRBV2	TRBJ1-5	15	-	CASRPDRSGHQPQHF	TGTGCCAGCAGACCGGACAGATCGGGCCATCAGCCCCAGCATTTT
-	TRBV7-2	TRBJ1-6	14	-	CASSSGDYNSPLHF	TGTGCCAGCAGCTCAGGGGATTATAATTCACCCCTCCACTTT
-	TRBV4-1	TRBJ1-3	15	-	CASSQGAGDGNTIYF	TGCGCCAGCAGCCAAGGGGCAGGGGATGGAAACACCATATATTTT
-	TRBV6-5	TRBJ2-5	14	-	CASSRGTYQETQYF	TGTGCCAGCAGTCGGGGAACATACCAAGAGACCCAGTACTTC
TRBD2	TRBV9	TRBJ2-5	18	-	CASSVGASGRALYETQYF	TGTGCCAGCAGCGTAGGGGCTAGCGGGAGGGCCCTGTATGAGACCCAGTACTTC
TRBD1	TRBV4-2	TRBJ1-5	18	-	CASSASGTGGLGNQPQHF	TGTGCCAGCAGCGCTTCGGGGACAGGGGGATTGGGGAATCAGCCCCAGCATTTT
-	TRBV24-1	TRBJ2-1	12	-	CATSDLRQEQFF	TGTGCCACCAGTGACCTCAGACAAGAGCAGTTCTTC
TRBD1	TRBV9	TRBJ2-5	15	-	CASTNGGTVAETQYF	TGTGCCAGCACCAACGGTGGGACAGTAGCAGAGACCCAGTACTTC
TRBD1	TRBV5-1	TRBJ1-4	14	-	CASSLGGQGEKLFF	TGCGCCAGCAGCTTGGGGGGACAGGGAGAAAAACTGTTTTTT
TRBD2	TRBV7-6	TRBJ2-5	15	-	CASSPGRILGETQYF	TGTGCCAGCAGCCCCGGGAGGATTTTAGGAGAGACCCAGTACTTC
-	TRBV7-7	TRBJ2-1	15	-	CASSPGLRSMGEQFF	TGTGCTAGCAGTCCGGGTCTCCGGTCCATGGGTGAGCAGTTCTTC
-	TRBV18	TRBJ2-3	14	-	CASSPGLSPDTQYF	TGTGCCAGCTCGCCCGGACTCAGTCCAGATACGCAGTATTTT
TRBD1	TRBV18	TRBJ2-3	14	once	CASSWTGNTDTQYF	TGTGCCAGCTCTTGGACAGGGAACACAGATACGCAGTATTTT
TRBD1	TRBV11-2	TRBJ2-3	15	-	CASSLRGLVTDTQYF	TGTGCCAGCAGCTTAAGGGGGCTAGTCACAGATACGCAGTATTTT
TRBD1	TRBV7-9	TRBJ2-7	15	-	CASSSEGQGHYEQYF	TGTGCCAGCAGTTCAGAAGGACAGGGGCACTACGAGCAGTACTTC
TRBD1	TRBV11-2	TRBJ1-1	14	-	CASSLWAGGHEAFF	TGTGCCAGCAGCTTATGGGCAGGGGGCCATGAAGCTTTCTTT
-	TRBV11-2	TRBJ2-2	15	-	CASSFGIGGTGELFF	TGTGCCAGCAGCTTCGGAATTGGAGGCACCGGGGAGCTGTTTTTT
-	TRBV5-1	TRBJ2-3	15	-	CASSLIRTTTDTQYF	TGCGCCAGCAGCTTGATCCGGACTACCACAGATACGCAGTATTTT
-	TRBV25-1	TRBJ1-2	14	-	CASSEPGANYGYTF	TGTGCCAGCAGTGAGCCAGGGGCGAACTATGGCTACACCTTC
TRBD1	TRBV2	TRBJ1-1	14	-	CASRQQGGRTEAFF	TGTGCCAGCAGGCAGCAGGGGGGACGCACTGAAGCTTTCTTT
-	TRBV28	TRBJ2-7	15	once	CASTLQGISSYEQYF	TGTGCCAGCACCCTCCAGGGGATTAGCTCCTACGAGCAGTACTTC
-	TRBV6-1	TRBJ1-2	16	-	CASSVLGGVDHYGYTF	TGTGCCAGCAGTGTCTTAGGGGGTGTGGACCACTATGGCTACACCTTC
-	TRBV12-3/TRBV12-4	TRBJ1-5	13	-	CASSLTDNQPQHF	TGTGCCAGCAGTTTAACAGACAATCAGCCCCAGCATTTT
-	TRBV9	TRBJ2-7	18	-	CASSVGGLAGVTTYEQYF	TGTGCCAGCAGCGTAGGGGGGCTGGCGGGAGTAACAACCTACGAGCAGTACTTC
TRBD1	TRBV2	TRBJ1-2	14	-	CASRPTGGANGYTF	TGTGCCAGCAGACCGACAGGGGGCGCGAATGGCTACACCTTC